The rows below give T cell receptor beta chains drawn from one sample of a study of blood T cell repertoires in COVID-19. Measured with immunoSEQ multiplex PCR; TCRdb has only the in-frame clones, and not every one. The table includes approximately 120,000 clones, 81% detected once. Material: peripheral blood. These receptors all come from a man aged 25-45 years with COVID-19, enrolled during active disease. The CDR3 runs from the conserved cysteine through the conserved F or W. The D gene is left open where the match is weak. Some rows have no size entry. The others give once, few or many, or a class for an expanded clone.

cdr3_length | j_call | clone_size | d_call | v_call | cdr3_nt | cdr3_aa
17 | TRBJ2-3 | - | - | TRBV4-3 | TGCGCCAGCAGCCCTAAAAGGGGGGGGAGTTATGCAGATACGCAGTATTTT | CASSPKRGGSYADTQYF
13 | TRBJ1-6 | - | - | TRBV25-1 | TGTGCCAGCAGGTGGGGGCTCAATTCACCCCTCCACTTT | CASRWGLNSPLHF
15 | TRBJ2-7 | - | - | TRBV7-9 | TGTGCCAGCAGCTTAGAAGGAGGGTTCTCCTACGAGCAGTACTTC | CASSLEGGFSYEQYF
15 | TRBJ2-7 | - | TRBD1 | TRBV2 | TGTGCCAGCAGTGCGGTGGTTGGGACAGCTTCCGAGCAGTACTTC | CASSAVVGTASEQYF
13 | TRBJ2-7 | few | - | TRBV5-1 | TGCGCCAGCAGCTACGGGTTTCTATACGAGCAGTACTTC | CASSYGFLYEQYF
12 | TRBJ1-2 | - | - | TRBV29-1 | TGCAGCGTTCCTGGACAGAACTATGGCTACACCTTC | CSVPGQNYGYTF
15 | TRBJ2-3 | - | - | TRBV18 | TGTGCCAGCTCACCACCGGCTAGCAACCCAGATACGCAGTATTTT | CASSPPASNPDTQYF
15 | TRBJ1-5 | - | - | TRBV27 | TGTGCCAGCAGTTTTAGAGGAGGGGTTTTTCAGCCCCAGCATTTT | CASSFRGGVFQPQHF
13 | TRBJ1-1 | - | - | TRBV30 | TGTGCCTTTTCACAGGGAGTGGAAACTGAAGCTTTCTTT | CAFSQGVETEAFF
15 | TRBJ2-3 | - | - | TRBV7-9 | TGTGCCAGCAGCTTAACCAGGGGTCGGACAGATACGCAGTATTTT | CASSLTRGRTDTQYF
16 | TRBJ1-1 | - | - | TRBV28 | TGTGCCAGCACCTCCTTTGATTTAACAGGCTACACTGAAGCTTTCTTT | CASTSFDLTGYTEAFF
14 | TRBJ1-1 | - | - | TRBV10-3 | TGTGCCATCAGTGGAGGGGACACGAACACTGAAGCTTTCTTT | CAISGGDTNTEAFF
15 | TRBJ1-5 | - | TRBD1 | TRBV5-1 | TGCGCCAGCAGCCCGGGACAGACTAGCAATCAGCCCCAGCATTTT | CASSPGQTSNQPQHF
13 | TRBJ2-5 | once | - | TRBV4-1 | TGCGCCAGCAGCCAGGGCAGGGTGGAGACCCAGTACTTC | CASSQGRVETQYF
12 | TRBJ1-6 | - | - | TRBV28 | TGTGCCAGCAGTTTTGAGGATTCACCCCTCCACTTT | CASSFEDSPLHF
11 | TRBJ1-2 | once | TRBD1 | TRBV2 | TGTGCCAGCAGAAACAGGGGAGGCTACACCTTC | CASRNRGGYTF
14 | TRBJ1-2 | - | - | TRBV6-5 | TGTGCCAGCAGCACCCAGGGAGGGAGCTATGGCTACACCTTC | CASSTQGGSYGYTF
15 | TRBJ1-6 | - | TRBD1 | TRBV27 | TGTGCCAGCAGTTTAGGGACAGGGGGCGGGTCACCCCTCCACTTT | CASSLGTGGGSPLHF
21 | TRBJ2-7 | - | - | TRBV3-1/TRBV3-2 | TGTGCCAGCAGCCAAGAGAGGGGTCTGACAGGGAGGAGCGGGAGTTCCTACGAGCAGTACTTC | CASSQERGLTGRSGSSYEQYF
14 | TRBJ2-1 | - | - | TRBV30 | TGTGCCTGGTCCTACGGCGGCGGATACAATGAGCAGTTCTTC | CAWSYGGGYNEQFF
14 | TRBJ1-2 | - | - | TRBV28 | TGTGCCAGCAGTTTAGGAACAGCCAACTATGGCTACACCTTC | CASSLGTANYGYTF
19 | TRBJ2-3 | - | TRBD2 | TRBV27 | TGTGCCAGCAGCTTACACCCCCCCAACCTAGCGGGAGAGACAGATACGCAGTATTTT | CASSLHPPNLAGETDTQYF
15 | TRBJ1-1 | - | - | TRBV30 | TGTGCCTGGAGCCAGGTCCCTTTACTCGGCACTGAAGCTTTCTTT | CAWSQVPLLGTEAFF
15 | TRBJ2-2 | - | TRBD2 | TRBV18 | TGTGCCAGCTCACCACGGTCGGGGGGCACCGGGGAGCTGTTTTTT | CASSPRSGGTGELFF
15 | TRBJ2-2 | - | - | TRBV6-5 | TGTGCCAGCAGTTACTCAACAGGGAACACCGGGGAGCTGTTTTTT | CASSYSTGNTGELFF
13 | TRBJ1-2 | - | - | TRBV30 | TGTGCCTGGAGTGTACGGGGGGGGCTTGGCTACACCTTC | CAWSVRGGLGYTF
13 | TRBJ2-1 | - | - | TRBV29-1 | TGCATCACCACTGGGGGAGGATACAATGAGCAGTTCTTC | CITTGGGYNEQFF
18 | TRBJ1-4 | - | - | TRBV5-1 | TGCGCCAGCAGCTTGGGAACGGGTCCAGCTACTCCGAATGAAAAACTGTTTTTT | CASSLGTGPATPNEKLFF
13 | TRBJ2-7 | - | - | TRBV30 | TGTGCCTGGAGGGCAGGCCACGGTGACGAGCAATACTTC | CAWRAGHGDEQYF
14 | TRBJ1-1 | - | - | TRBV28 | TGTGCCAGCAGCGCGAGGGGGTTGAACACTGAAGCTTTCTTT | CASSARGLNTEAFF
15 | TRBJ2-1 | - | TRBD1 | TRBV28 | TGTGCCAGCAGGCGCGACAGGGGTGGCTACAATGAGCAGTTCTTC | CASRRDRGGYNEQFF
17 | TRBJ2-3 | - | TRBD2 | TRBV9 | TGTGCCAGCAGCGCTGTAGGGCTAGCGGGGGGAACAGATACGCAGTATTTT | CASSAVGLAGGTDTQYF
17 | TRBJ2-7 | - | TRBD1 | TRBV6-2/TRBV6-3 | TGTGCCAGCAGTTACTCACGGCGGGCAGGGGGCGCGGGAGAGCAGTACTTC | CASSYSRRAGGAGEQYF
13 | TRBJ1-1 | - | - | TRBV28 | TGTGCCAGCAGAAGAGGATTGAACACTGAAGCTTTCTTT | CASRRGLNTEAFF
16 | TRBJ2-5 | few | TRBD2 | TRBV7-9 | TGTGCCAGCAGCCTGAGGACTAGCGGGAGTCAAGAGACCCAGTACTTC | CASSLRTSGSQETQYF
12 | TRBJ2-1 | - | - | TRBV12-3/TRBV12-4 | TGTGCCAGCAGTCAATCTAGATATGAGCAGTTCTTC | CASSQSRYEQFF